This passage covers 5 T cell receptor beta chains from one sample sequenced in a study of blood T cell repertoires in COVID-19. Measured with immunoSEQ multiplex PCR; TCRdb has only the in-frame clones, and not every one. The top ten clones hold under 4.5% of a sample with around 130,000 clones, more than 90% of them seen once. The sample consisted of peripheral blood. The receptors originated from a man aged 50 to 60 with active COVID-19.

V usage is TRBV7-6 and J usage is TRBJ2-1, with 8 nucleotides matching TRBD2. This CDR3 is 15 amino acids long. Trimming took 0 bases from V and 2 from J; bases not matched to a gene: 0. Germline V lookup: CDR1 SGHVS, CDR2 FNYEAQ. This CDR3 reads CASSLAGLAYNEQFF. For the CDR3, the DNA is TGTGCCAGCAGCTTAGCGGGACTAGCCTACAATGAGCAGTTCTTC. Variable domain in full (rest from reference TRBV7-6 and TRBJ2-1): GAGVSQSPRYKVTKRGQDVALRCDPISGHVSLYWYRQALGQGPEFLTYFNYEAQQDKSGLPNDRFSAERPEGSISTLTIQRTEQRDSAMYRCASSLAGLAYNEQFFGPGTRLTVL.

The chain employs TRBV11-2 and TRBJ2-3, with TRBD1 as a possible D gene (6 bases). Germline V gene sequence: CDR1 SGHAT, CDR2 FQNNGV. Trimming left V 3 bases short and J 6 bases short, with 19 bases between. This CDR3 is 16 amino acids long. CDR3 residues: CASSLVGTRVSDTQYF. The CDR3 DNA is TGTGCCAGCAGCTTGGTCGGGACAAGGGTTAGCGATACGCAGTATTTT.

The V call is TRBV6-5, the J call TRBJ2-3, with D possibly being TRBD1 (5 bases). With 4 bases removed from V and 7 bases from J, the gap between germline ends came to 12 bases. Germline CDR1 MNHEY, CDR2 SVGAGI. The CDR3 spans 13 residues. The CDR3 reads CASSSGARNTQYF. In DNA, the CDR3 is TGTGCCAGCAGTTCTGGGGCAAGAAATACGCAGTATTTT.

This clone showed up just once. The rearrangement joins TRBV19 to TRBJ2-1; no firm D call. CDR1 and CDR2 from the germline V gene are LNHDA and SQIVND (reference sequence). Trimming removed 4 bases from V and 0 bases from J, with 7 bases in between. The CDR3 covers 14 residues. The CDR3 sequence is CASSKASSYNEQFF. DNA for the CDR3: TGTGCCAGTAGTAAGGCTAGCTCCTACAATGAGCAGTTCTTC.

This rearrangement joins TRBV5-5 to TRBJ1-2, with 7 bases fitting TRBD1. There are 16 residues in the CDR3. V shed 6 bases and J 8 bases; nucleotides not matched to a gene: 19. Per germline, CDR1 SGHKS and CDR2 YYEKEE (reference sequence). The CDR3 sequence: CASINGGDTGVNGYTF. In DNA, the CDR3 is TGTGCCAGCATCAACGGAGGGGATACAGGGGTTAACGGCTACACCTTC.